This T cell receptor beta chain is drawn from a study of chemoradiotherapy in HPV16-positive cancers. The ends were cut back, 6 bases at V and 0 bases at J, with 8 bases in the middle. The CDR3 spans 14 residues. Per germline, CDR1 MNHNY and CDR2 SVGAGI (reference sequence). Study outcomes and limitations: HPV-specific T cells were functionally defined from only two HPV16-positive patients. During treatment, candidate HPV-specific clones and E7-related motifs expanded in tumor.

The repertoire was sequenced with immunoSEQ multiplex PCR; TCRdb's copy has only in-frame clones and lacks some. The top ten hold approximately 3% of the sample, which has around 30,000 clones, roughly nine tenths seen once. A remark on this clone: Antigen specificity is unknown.

The rearrangement uses TRBV6-6 and TRBJ2-2; D might be TRBD1 (6 bases). The sample was blood, taken from a patient who underwent chemoradiotherapy. This TCR was recovered from a human donor with HPV-associated anogenital cancer. Here the CDR3 DNA reads TGTGCCAGCAGCGGGACAACGAACACCGGGGAGCTGTTTTTT. Translated: CASSGTTNTGELFF.